This T cell receptor beta chain was profiled in a study of patients and donors after allogeneic stem cell transplantation. TCRdb itself ran the RT-PCR reads through MiXCR, one entry per CDR3 protein. This sample has more than 150,000 distinct CDR3 sequences; about 24% occur once, and the top ten carry about 24%. Sequenced input: blood, either unsorted or a sorted T cell fraction (not recorded which). The clonotype originates from a human donor who was either an allogeneic HSCT recipient or a stem cell or donor lymphocyte infusion donor (not recorded which). It is not recorded whose cells these are; they may come from a transplant donor.

CDR3 sequence (DNA): TGTGCCAGCAGCGAGTATAGCGGGGGGGTTAGGGAGCAGTTCTTC. This translates into CASSEYSGGVREQFF. The rearrangement joins TRBV9 to TRBJ2-1; 11 nucleotides match TRBD2. Germline assignment: CDR1 SGDLS and CDR2 YYNGEE. J gave up 10 bases and V 3 bases, and 9 bases lay outside the gene matches. The CDR3 runs to 15 residues. Using reference TRBV9 and TRBJ2-1 for the parts outside the CDR3, the full variable domain is DSGVTQTPKHLITATGQRVTLRCSPRSGDLSVYWYQQSLDQGLQFLIQYYNGEERAKGNILERFSAQQFPDLHSELNLSSLELGDSALYFCASSEYSGGVREQFFGPGTRLTVL.